Here is one T cell receptor (beta chain) with its context. The data originate from a study of blood T cell repertoires in COVID-19. Study background: The origin of the acute and convalescent COVID-19 samples was the United States, Italy and Spain. Sample material is recorded as cDNA or gDNA derived from T cells, B-cell-depleted T cells, or PBMCs.

Seattle's cohort entered during active infection and was followed longitudinally. V shed 5 bases and J shed 5 bases, with 9 bases lying between them. The CDR3 loop spans 12 amino acids. CDR1 is MNHEY and CDR2 is SMNVEV in the germline V gene (reference sequence). Original processing notes: Nucleated cell counts were estimated from reference gene primer amplification. Method: immunoSEQ multiplex PCR; TCRdb's copy keeps in-frame clones and lacks some. Clone size and the V and J calls come from that table; the DNA yielded D and trimming. The sample has about 150,000 clones, approximately 90% seen once; the top ten hold around 5%.

This sequence joins TRBV27 and TRBJ1-1; D might be TRBD1 (5 bases). Sequencing was performed on peripheral blood. The origin of this receptor is a man aged 18 to 29 with COVID-19, enrolled during active disease. Here the CDR3 reads CASSIGGTEAFF. In DNA form, the CDR3 reads TGTGCCAGCAGTATTGGGGGGACTGAAGCTTTCTTT.